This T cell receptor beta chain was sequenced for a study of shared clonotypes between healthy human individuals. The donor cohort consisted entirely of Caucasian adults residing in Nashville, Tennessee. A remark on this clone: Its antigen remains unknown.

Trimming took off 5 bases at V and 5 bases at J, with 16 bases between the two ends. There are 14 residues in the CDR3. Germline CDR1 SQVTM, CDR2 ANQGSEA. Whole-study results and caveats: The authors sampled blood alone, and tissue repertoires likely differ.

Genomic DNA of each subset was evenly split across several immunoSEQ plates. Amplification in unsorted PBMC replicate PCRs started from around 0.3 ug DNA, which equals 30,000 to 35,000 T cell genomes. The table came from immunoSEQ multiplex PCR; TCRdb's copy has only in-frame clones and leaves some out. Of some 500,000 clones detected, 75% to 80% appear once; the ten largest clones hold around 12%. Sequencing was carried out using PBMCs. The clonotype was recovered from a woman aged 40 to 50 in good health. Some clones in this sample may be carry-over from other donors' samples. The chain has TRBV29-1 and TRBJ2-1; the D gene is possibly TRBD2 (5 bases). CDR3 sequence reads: CSVTKAGVDNEQFF. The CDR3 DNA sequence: TGCAGCGTTACGAAAGCCGGGGTGGACAATGAGCAGTTCTTC.